Each of the 29 T cell receptor beta chains below was sequenced from the same sample in a study of shared clonotypes between healthy human individuals. Naive-designated CD8 cells lacked CD45RO, were positively enriched for CCR7, and omitted terminally differentiated effector memory CD45RA+ cells. The method was immunoSEQ multiplex PCR; TCRdb's version includes in-frame clones alone and lacks a portion of them. The top ten hold more than 20% of the sample, which has about 680,000 clones, 90% to 95% seen once. Sequenced material: naive CD8+ T cells sorted from blood. These receptors came from a man younger than 40 in good health.

This sequence joins TRBV7-8 and TRBJ2-7; D remains unclear. Trimming removed 2 bases from V and 6 bases from J, with 17 bases in between. Per germline, CDR1 SGHVS and CDR2 FQNEAQ. The CDR3 is 15 residues long. The CDR3 coding sequence is TGTGCCAGCAGCTTATACGAGAGTCCTTCTCGCGAGCAGTACTTC. This gives the protein CASSLYESPSREQYF.

The chain recombines TRBV9 with TRBJ2-1, with TRBD2 matching over 13 bases. Per germline, CDR1 SGDLS and CDR2 YYNGEE. This CDR3 contains 12 residues. V gave up 10 bases and J gave up 12 bases; unmatched junction bases: 7. The CDR3 loop is CASGLAGSGQFF. The CDR3 DNA reads TGTGCCTCGGGACTAGCGGGAAGCGGGCAGTTCTTC.

The genes are TRBV5-6 and TRBJ1-1; D uncertain. Trimming removed 7 bases from V and 4 bases from J, with 17 bases in between. The CDR3 has 14 residues. Per germline, CDR1 SGHDT and CDR2 YYEEEE. This CDR3 is CASFPRPGVTEAFF. The DNA for the CDR3 is TGTGCCAGCTTCCCCCGTCCGGGTGTCACTGAAGCTTTCTTT. Supplemented by reference TRBV5-6 and TRBJ1-1, the full variable domain reads DAGVTQSPTHLIKTRGQQVTLRCSPKSGHDTVSWYQQALGQGPQFIFQYYEEEERQRGNFPDRFSGHQFPNYSSELNVNALLLGDSALYLCASFPRPGVTEAFFGQGTRLTVV.

The chain couples TRBV30 to TRBJ2-7; TRBD1 matches at 9 bases. In germline, CDR1 is GTSNPN, CDR2 SVGIG (reference sequence). CDR3 length: 14 residues. The junction had 7 bases not matched to a gene; V was cut back by 2 bases and J by 5 bases. The CDR3 sequence: CAWSTWTGDDEQYF. The CDR3 DNA sequence: TGTGCCTGGAGTACTTGGACAGGGGATGACGAGCAGTACTTC.

This chain connects TRBV6-6 to TRBJ1-1, with 11 bases fitting TRBD1. The CDR3 sequence is 16 residues long. In germline, CDR1 is MNHNY, CDR2 SVGAGI (reference sequence). The ends lost 2 bases at V and 5 bases at J; junction bases unmatched: 7. As DNA, the CDR3 is TGTGCCAGCAGTTACGTTGGAGGGACAGGGGGAACTGAAGCTTTCTTT. It specifies CASSYVGGTGGTEAFF.

The rearrangement uses TRBV4-3 and TRBJ2-3; D unresolved. Trimming cost V 0 bases and J 2 bases, with 3 bases left between them. Germline V gene sequence: CDR1 LGHNA, CDR2 YSLEER. The CDR3 length is 13 residues. The CDR3 loop is CASSQENTDTQYF. In DNA, the CDR3 is TGCGCCAGCAGCCAAGAGAACACAGATACGCAGTATTTT.

The chain uses TRBV28 and TRBJ2-1, with 9 bases matching TRBD2. The CDR3 is 13 amino acids. J lost 7 bases, V lost 3 bases, and 1 base had no gene match. Germline CDR1 reads MDHEN; CDR2 reads SYDVKM. The chain's CDR3 is CASSLTSGNEQFF. CDR3 coding DNA: TGTGCCAGCAGTTTGACTAGCGGAAATGAGCAGTTCTTC.

V is TRBV7-6 and J is TRBJ2-7; no reliable D call. V was shortened by 4 bases and J by 1 base, with 11 bases between the two germline ends. CDR1 is SGHVS and CDR2 is FNYEAQ in the germline V gene. The CDR3 consists of 14 residues. The chain's CDR3 is CASSSYGRSYEQYF. For the CDR3, the DNA is TGTGCCAGCAGCTCATACGGGCGGTCCTACGAGCAGTACTTC. The full variable domain, with the rest looked up from reference TRBV7-6 and TRBJ2-7, is GAGVSQSPRYKVTKRGQDVALRCDPISGHVSLYWYRQALGQGPEFLTYFNYEAQQDKSGLPNDRFSAERPEGSISTLTIQRTEQRDSAMYRCASSSYGRSYEQYFGPGTRLTVT.

This clone was found once. This sequence joins TRBV28 and TRBJ1-1; D may be TRBD1 (5 bases). CDR3 length: 13 residues. Per the germline V gene, CDR1 is MDHEN and CDR2 is SYDVKM. Trimming left V 2 bases short and J 5 bases short, with 9 bases between. CDR3 sequence (DNA): TGTGCCAGCAGTTTAGGTGGGGCTACTGAAGCTTTCTTT. Translating gives CASSLGGATEAFF.

The rearrangement uses TRBV9 and TRBJ2-5; 9 positions match TRBD1. Trimming cost V 1 base and J 5 bases; bases outside gene matches: 6. Germline V gene lookup returns CDR1 SGDLS and CDR2 YYNGEE. CDR3 size: 15 residues. CDR3 sequence (DNA): TGTGCCAGCAGCGTAATTGGGACAGGGAGGGAGACCCAGTACTTC. Its protein product is CASSVIGTGRETQYF.

The chain links TRBV27 to TRBJ2-2, with a weak D call TRBD2 (5 bases). Deletions cut 6 bases from V and 5 bases from J, with 10 bases between. The CDR3 sequence is 13 residues long. The V gene's germline CDR1 is MNHEY and CDR2 SMNVEV (reference sequence). CDR3 residues: CASSFSETGELFF. CDR3 bases: TGTGCCAGCAGCTTTAGCGAGACCGGGGAGCTGTTTTTT.

The chain joins TRBV18 to TRBJ2-5, with D perhaps matching TRBD1 (5 bases). The V gene's germline CDR1 is KGHSH and CDR2 LQKENI. This CDR3 has 15 amino acids. Trimming pared 5 bases from V and 5 bases from J, leaving 18 bases between. This CDR3 reads CASSSTGPHGETQYF. In nucleotides, the CDR3 is TGTGCCAGCTCATCTACAGGACCCCATGGGGAGACCCAGTACTTC.

This chain joins TRBV7-7 and TRBJ2-7; possible D gene TRBD1, 5 bases. The CDR3 loop spans 14 amino acids. Germline assignment: CDR1 SSHAT and CDR2 FNYEAQ (reference sequence). V was cut by 5 bases and J by 3 bases, with 14 bases left in between. The CDR3 spells CASSAGRVGYEQYF. For the CDR3, the DNA is TGTGCCAGCAGCGCAGGCAGGGTTGGCTACGAGCAGTACTTC.

The chain carries TRBV28 and TRBJ2-1; possible D gene TRBD2, 6 bases. Germline loops: CDR1 MDHEN, CDR2 SYDVKM. Trimming removed 5 bases at V and 5 bases at J, with 13 bases between. The CDR3 is 14 residues long. This CDR3 reads CASSPMGGHNEQFF. The DNA of the CDR3 is TGTGCCAGCAGTCCGATGGGGGGTCACAATGAGCAGTTCTTC.

The rearrangement links TRBV19 to TRBJ1-4, with 7 bases aligning to TRBD1. The CDR3 has 13 amino acids. The germline V gene has CDR1 LNHDA and CDR2 SQIVND (reference sequence). With V trimmed by 6 bases and J by 8 bases, 6 bases remained unmatched. The CDR3 DNA is TGTGCCAGTAGGCGGACAGGTTGGGAAAAACTGTTTTTT. Translated, it gives CASRRTGWEKLFF.

The V and J genes are TRBV5-1 and TRBJ2-1; D remains unclear. The CDR3 is 16 residues long. Germline CDR1 reads SGHRS; CDR2 reads YFSETQ. Deletions cut 0 bases from V and 5 bases from J, with 15 bases between. In DNA, the CDR3 is TGCGCCAGCAGCTTGGGCCTCGGCGATACCCACAATGAGCAGTTCTTC. Translation gives CASSLGLGDTHNEQFF.

This chain joins TRBV5-5 and TRBJ2-7; TRBD2 might be the D (5 bases). The CDR3 length is 14 residues. Trimming left V 4 bases short and J 6 bases short, with 17 bases between. The V gene's germline CDR1 is SGHKS and CDR2 YYEKEE (reference sequence). The CDR3 bases are TGTGCCAGCAGCCCGGCGGGTCAGTTCTTCGAGCAGTACTTC. Protein: CASSPAGQFFEQYF.

The chain combines TRBV11-2 with TRBJ2-1, with 9 bases matching TRBD2. Per germline, CDR1 SGHAT and CDR2 FQNNGV. CDR3 length: 15 residues. Trimming took 6 bases from V and 1 from J; bases not matched to a gene: 4. CDR3 residues: CASRPSGESYNEQFF. The CDR3 bases are TGTGCCAGCAGACCTAGCGGGGAATCCTACAATGAGCAGTTCTTC.

This sequence joins TRBV6-5 and TRBJ2-1; 7 bases are shared with TRBD2. The CDR3 is made up of 15 amino acids. The trim removed 4 bases at V and 6 bases at J, leaving 9 bases unmatched. Germline CDR1 MNHEY, CDR2 SVGAGI. This CDR3 reads CASSLGGPAANEQFF. CDR3 bases: TGTGCCAGCAGTTTGGGAGGGCCTGCGGCCAATGAGCAGTTCTTC.

This chain joins TRBV6-5 and TRBJ1-1; D is perhaps TRBD1 (6 bases). CDR3 length equals 15 residues. Germline V lookup: CDR1 MNHEY, CDR2 SVGAGI. The ends were cut back, 7 bases at V and 4 bases at J, with 19 bases in the middle. This chain's CDR3 is CASTLGGSGGTEAFF. CDR3 nucleotide sequence: TGTGCCAGCACCCTAGGGGGGTCAGGCGGCACTGAAGCTTTCTTT.

This clone occurred once. This sequence joins TRBV27 and TRBJ2-5, with D uncertain. The CDR3 runs to 14 residues. V was clipped by 4 bases and J by 2 bases, with 11 bases between them. CDR1 and CDR2 from the germline V gene are MNHEY and SMNVEV (reference sequence). CDR3 bases: TGTGCCAGCAGTTCGCAAGCCTTACAAGAGACCCAGTACTTC. Its protein product is CASSSQALQETQYF.

The rearrangement links TRBV28 to TRBJ1-2; tentative D call: TRBD1 (5 bases). The CDR3 length is 11 residues. CDR1 MDHEN and CDR2 SYDVKM come from the germline V gene. V lost 5 bases, J lost 8 bases, and 9 bases lay in between. The DNA of the CDR3 is TGTGCCAGCAGTCTCAGGGTCGGCTACACCTTC. Translation: CASSLRVGYTF.

This chain links TRBV19 with TRBJ2-5; D is perhaps TRBD2 (5 bases). V lost 6 bases and J 4 bases, leaving 15 bases between the germline ends. The CDR3 consists of 14 residues. Germline CDR1 and CDR2: LNHDA and SQIVND (reference sequence). The CDR3 protein is CASRNRTRGETQYF. CDR3 DNA sequence: TGTGCCAGTAGAAACAGAACCCGGGGAGAGACCCAGTACTTC.

The chain joins TRBV6-1 to TRBJ1-4; 7 nucleotides line up with TRBD1. Germline CDR1 MNHNS, CDR2 SASEGT. V shed 5 bases, J shed 8 bases, and the junction held 8 bases outside the gene matches. CDR3 length: 14 amino acids. CDR3 coding DNA: TGTGCCAGCAGTCCCACAGGGGCGGGCGAAAAACTGTTTTTT. Translated, it gives CASSPTGAGEKLFF.

The rearrangement uses TRBV5-6 and TRBJ2-1; D not certain. Deletions cut 1 base from V and 7 bases from J, with 9 bases between. The CDR3 sequence is 13 residues long. The germline V gene encodes CDR1 SGHDT and CDR2 YYEEEE. CDR3 coding DNA: TGTGCCAGCAGCTTGCTAACCCGGAATGAGCAGTTCTTC. It encodes CASSLLTRNEQFF.

In this sample, this clone turned up once. The chain links TRBV6-5 to TRBJ2-5; D unclear. Trimming shortened V by 6 bases and J by 3 bases, and 17 bases separated the two germline ends. CDR1 and CDR2 from the germline V gene are MNHEY and SVGAGI. The CDR3 consists of 15 residues. The CDR3 loop is CASSPLVRGEETQYF. The CDR3 nucleotides read TGTGCCAGCAGCCCCCTCGTGAGAGGTGAAGAGACCCAGTACTTC.

The chain employs TRBV6-5 and TRBJ2-7; no reliable D call. V dropped 4 bases and J dropped 6 bases, with 10 bases sitting between them. Germline V lookup: CDR1 MNHEY, CDR2 SVGAGI. The CDR3 is made up of 12 amino acids. CDR3 nucleotides: TGTGCCAGCAGTTGGGCGGTAGCCGAGCAGTACTTC. Its protein product is CASSWAVAEQYF.

The CDR3 region is CASRSLGNEQFF. The CDR3 coding sequence is TGTGCCAGCAGGTCGCTAGGCAATGAGCAGTTCTTC. The chain couples TRBV28 to TRBJ2-1; D not certain. V was trimmed by 6 bases and J by 6 bases, leaving 9 bases between them. Germline CDR1 and CDR2: MDHEN and SYDVKM. The CDR3 sequence is 12 residues long.

V is TRBV11-2 and J is TRBJ2-7, with 7 nucleotides matching TRBD1. Germline CDR1 is SGHAT and CDR2 is FQNNGV. The trim removed 4 bases at V and 6 bases at J, leaving 6 bases unmatched. The CDR3 length is 13 residues. The DNA for the CDR3 is TGTGCCAGCAGCTACAGGGGCGTAGGCGAGCAGTACTTC. Translation gives CASSYRGVGEQYF.